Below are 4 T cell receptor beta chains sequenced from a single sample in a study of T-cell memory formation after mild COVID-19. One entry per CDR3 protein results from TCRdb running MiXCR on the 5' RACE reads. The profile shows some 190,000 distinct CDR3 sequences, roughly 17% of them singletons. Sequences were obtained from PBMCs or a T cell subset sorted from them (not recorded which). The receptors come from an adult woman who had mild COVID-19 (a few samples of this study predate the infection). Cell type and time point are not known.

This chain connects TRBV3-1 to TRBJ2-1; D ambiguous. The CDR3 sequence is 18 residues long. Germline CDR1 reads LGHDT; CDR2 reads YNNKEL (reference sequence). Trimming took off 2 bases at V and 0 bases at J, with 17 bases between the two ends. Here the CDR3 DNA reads TGTGCCAGCAGCCAATCATCCCAACGGGCGAGCTCCTACAATGAGCAGTTCTTC. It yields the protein CASSQSSQRASSYNEQFF.

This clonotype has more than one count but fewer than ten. The CDR3 is CASSRRVQAFTSGGDEQYF. The CDR3 DNA follows: TGTGCCAGCAGCCGGCGCGTTCAAGCGTTCACTAGCGGGGGGGACGAGCAGTACTTC. V usage is TRBV11-2 and J usage is TRBJ2-7; 13 bases are a match to TRBD2. V lost 5 bases, J lost 5 bases, and 18 bases stayed unmatched. CDR3 length: 19 amino acids. Germline CDR1 reads SGHAT; CDR2 reads FQNNGV.

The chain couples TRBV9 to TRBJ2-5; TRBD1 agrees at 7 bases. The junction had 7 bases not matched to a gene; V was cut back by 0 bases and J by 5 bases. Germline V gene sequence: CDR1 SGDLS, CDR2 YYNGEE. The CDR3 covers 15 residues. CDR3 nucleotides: TGTGCCAGCAGCGTAGACAGGGGTGCGAGGGAGACCCAGTACTTC. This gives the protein CASSVDRGARETQYF.

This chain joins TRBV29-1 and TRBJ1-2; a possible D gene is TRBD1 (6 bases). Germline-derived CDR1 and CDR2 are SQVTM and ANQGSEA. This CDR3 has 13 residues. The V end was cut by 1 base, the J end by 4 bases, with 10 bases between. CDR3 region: CSVEAATGYGYTF. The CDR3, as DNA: TGCAGCGTTGAAGCCGCGACAGGCTATGGCTACACCTTC. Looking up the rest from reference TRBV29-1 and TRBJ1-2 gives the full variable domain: SAVISQKPSRDICQRGTSLTIQCQVDSQVTMMFWYRQQPGQSLTLIATANQGSEATYESGFVIDKFPISRPNLTFSTLTVSNMSPEDSSIYLCSVEAATGYGYTFGSGTRLTVV.